The source of this T cell receptor beta chain is a study of blood T cell repertoires in COVID-19. Across the study: COVID-19 samples from acute and convalescent phases originated in the United States, Italy and Spain.

In the source study's methods: Reference gene primer amplification gave nucleated cell count estimates. The data were produced by immunoSEQ multiplex PCR, yet TCRdb's version contains in-frame clones alone and is incomplete. V, J and clone size derive from that table, while D and trimming were established from the DNA sequence. The top ten clones hold 4.1% of a sample with about 280,000 clones, approximately 90% of them seen once. Trimming took off 4 bases at V and 3 bases at J, with 25 bases between the two ends. This CDR3 region has 19 residues. Germline V lookup: CDR1 SGHRS, CDR2 YFSETQ. Categorization into cohorts depended on clinical history that participants reported. This clone occurred a few times.

Material for sequencing was PBMCs or T cells enriched from blood (not recorded which). This receptor was identified in a woman in her twenties or thirties with acute COVID-19. The V call is TRBV5-1, the J call TRBJ2-2, with D maybe TRBD1 (7 bases). Here the CDR3 reads CASSHLVQGEASDTGELFF. CDR3 bases: TGCGCCAGCAGCCACTTGGTGCAGGGGGAGGCTAGTGACACCGGGGAGCTGTTTTTT.